Described below is a single TCR beta chain sequence and its context. V was pared by 7 bases and J by 5 bases, with 5 bases of the junction left unmatched. CDR3 size: 13 residues. CDR1 is LNHDA, CDR2 SQIVND, per germline (reference sequence). The sample is drawn from a study of blood T cell repertoires in COVID-19. The wider study: COVID-19 samples collected from the United States, Italy and Spain covered acute and convalescent phases. The cDNA or gDNA used as material had been derived from T cells, B-cell-depleted T cells, or PBMCs.

In the authors' methods: Reference gene primer amplification in the assay estimated nucleated cell counts. Assay used: immunoSEQ multiplex PCR; TCRdb lists only in-frame clones, some missing. The DNA gave D and trimming, while V, J and clone size come from that table. The sample lists approximately 250,000 clones, around four fifths seen once, with 3.5% to 5.5% in the top ten. The sequence derives from a man between 60 and 75 years old who had recovered from COVID-19. This chain joins TRBV19 and TRBJ2-5; TRBD1 matches 9 bases. Material for sequencing was peripheral blood. This chain's CDR3 is CASKMDRGETQYF. The CDR3 nucleotides are TGTGCCAGTAAGATGGACAGGGGCGAGACCCAGTACTTC.